The rows below give T cell receptor beta chains drawn from one sample of a study of blood T cells in healthy people across ages. TCRdb ran MiXCR on the 5' RACE reads and lists one entry per CDR3 protein. The data contain about 1.1 million distinct CDR3 sequences, 35% to 40% of them singletons. Sequenced sample: blood. The origin of the receptors is a man between 18 and 29 years old in good health. CDR3s include the opening cysteine and the closing phenylalanine or tryptophan. D genes are given only for firm matches. Clone size is not always given. Where it is, it says once, few, many or a class for expanded clones.

V gene	D gene	J gene	clone size	CDR3 protein	CDR3 DNA
TRBV14	-	TRBJ1-4	-	CASSPAGTSNEKLFF	TGTGCCAGCAGCCCTGCGGGGACCTCTAATGAAAAACTGTTTTTT
TRBV9	-	TRBJ1-2	-	CACSVGRVAGYTF	TGTGCCTGCAGCGTAGGTAGGGTGGCGGGCTACACCTTC
TRBV6-1	TRBD2	TRBJ2-1	-	CASSGGGSGGYNEQFF	TGTGCCAGCAGTGGAGGAGGTAGCGGGGGATACAATGAGCAGTTCTTC
TRBV7-9	-	TRBJ2-3	-	CASNNQGPDTQYF	TGTGCCAGCAACAATCAGGGCCCAGATACGCAGTATTTT
TRBV20-1	-	TRBJ2-5	-	CSARQDNEQYF	TGCAGTGCTAGACAGGACAATGAGCAGTACTTC
TRBV6-2/TRBV6-3	-	TRBJ2-1	-	CASSYSPQGEDKQFF	TGTGCCAGCAGTTATTCCCCCCAGGGGGAGGACAAGCAGTTCTTC
TRBV6-1	TRBD1	TRBJ2-5	-	CASSPNYYRGETQYF	TGTGCCAGCAGTCCGAATTATTACAGGGGTGAGACCCAGTACTTC
TRBV5-1	-	TRBJ2-7	-	CASRPAGVGAEQYF	TGCGCCAGCAGGCCAGCTGGGGTAGGGGCCGAGCAGTACTTC
TRBV4-1	-	TRBJ1-2	many	CASSGIANYGYTF	TGCGCCAGCAGCGGGATTGCTAACTATGGCTACACCTTC
TRBV10-3	-	TRBJ2-6	-	CAVSESDSGANVLTF	TGTGCCGTCAGTGAATCGGACTCTGGGGCCAACGTCCTGACTTTC
TRBV7-2	-	TRBJ1-4	few	CASSLGFVQGHEKLFF	TGTGCCAGCAGCTTAGGGTTTGTGCAGGGCCATGAAAAACTGTTTTTT
TRBV12-3/TRBV12-4	-	TRBJ2-6	once	CASSPVDSGANVLTF	TGTGCCAGCAGTCCGGTTGACTCTGGGGCCAACGTCCTGACTTTC
TRBV20-1	TRBD2	TRBJ2-3	-	CSAQGLAGPTDTQYF	TGCAGTGCCCAAGGACTAGCGGGGCCCACAGATACGCAGTATTTT
TRBV20-1	-	TRBJ2-3	many	CSAGPSADTQYF	TGCAGTGCTGGACCTAGCGCAGATACGCAGTATTTT
TRBV6-6	-	TRBJ1-1	-	CASSYSPSTGPTEAFF	TGTGCCAGCAGTTACTCCCCTTCAACAGGGCCTACTGAAGCTTTCTTT
TRBV30	-	TRBJ1-2	few	CAWSARPGYGYTF	TGTGCCTGGAGTGCCCGACCCGGATATGGCTACACCTTC
TRBV12-3/TRBV12-4	TRBD2	TRBJ2-3	-	CASSPRLAGRRDTQYF	TGTGCCAGCAGTCCCAGACTAGCGGGACGCCGGGATACGCAGTATTTT
TRBV4-1	-	TRBJ1-1	-	CASSQEDRENTEAFF	TGCGCCAGCAGCCAGGAGGACAGAGAGAACACTGAAGCTTTCTTT
TRBV20-1	-	TRBJ1-2	once	CSALADGGHNYGYTF	TGCAGTGCACTCGCTGACGGGGGGCATAACTATGGCTACACCTTC
TRBV3-1	-	TRBJ1-2	few	CASSQDVEGRSYTF	TGTGCCAGCAGCCAAGACGTAGAAGGGAGGAGCTACACCTTC
TRBV4-3	-	TRBJ1-2	-	CASSQAEQACYGYTF	TGCGCCAGCAGCCAGGCTGAGCAGGCGTGCTATGGCTACACCTTC
TRBV11-2	TRBD1	TRBJ2-3	-	CASSLRGTGAADTQYF	TGTGCCAGCAGCTTAAGGGGGACAGGAGCGGCAGATACGCAGTATTTT
TRBV20-1	-	TRBJ2-7	-	CSALDGNSYEQYF	TGCAGTGCCCTGGACGGAAACTCCTACGAGCAGTACTTC
TRBV4-3	TRBD1	TRBJ1-4	-	CASSEPGQGTTNEKLFF	TGCGCCAGCAGCGAACCGGGACAGGGGACGACTAATGAAAAACTGTTTTTT